This entry lists 2 T cell receptor beta chains sequenced from one sample in a study of identical twins. Each CDR3 protein is one row after TCRdb ran MiXCR on the 5' RACE reads. In the table there are some 590,000 distinct CDR3 sequences, just under 10% of which are singletons. In addition, the sample was reused for a study of yellow fever vaccine responses in identical twins.

The sample taken for sequencing was PBMCs. The receptor source for this set is a woman aged 18-29 years in good health.

This clonotype was detected many times. The chain carries TRBV7-9 and TRBJ2-7, with 8 bases matching TRBD1. Germline CDR1 is SEHNR and CDR2 is FQNEAQ (reference sequence). This CDR3 contains 15 residues. V lost 1 base, J lost 0 bases, and 2 bases stayed unmatched. DNA of the CDR3: TGTGCCAGCAGCTTAGGACAGGGGATCTCCTACGAGCAGTACTTC. This codes for CASSLGQGISYEQYF.

This clonotype was detected a few times. The rearrangement uses TRBV6-5 and TRBJ2-1; 9 bases agree with TRBD2. The CDR3 has 15 residues. CDR1 and CDR2 from the germline V gene are MNHEY and SVGAGI. V trimming: 2 bases; J trimming: 12 bases; junction bases outside the gene matches: 11. The CDR3 loop reads CASSYPASGDSRQFF. In DNA form, the CDR3 reads TGTGCCAGCAGTTACCCGGCTAGCGGGGACTCGCGGCAGTTCTTC.